What follows describes a single T cell receptor (beta chain). Its target is unknown. Germline values: CDR1 MDHEN, CDR2 SYDVKM. The CDR3 extends over 17 amino acids. With 6 bases removed from V and 2 bases from J, the gap between germline ends came to 20 bases. The table came from immunoSEQ multiplex PCR; TCRdb's copy has only in-frame clones and leaves some out. This sample yields approximately 170,000 clones, of which just over 90% are seen a single time; around 0.99% belongs to the top ten. This sample was included in a study of T cell responses to AZD1222 COVID-19 vaccine. Whole-study results and caveats: All repertoire sampling was performed exclusively after the peak T cell response. A rise in Spike-specific TCR breadth and depth followed two AZD1222 doses. Seropositive AZD1222 recipients at baseline numbered only five to seven. The CD4 TCRs associated with vaccination extended across spike and predominated at 160-218 and 743-854.

The source was peripheral blood, collected 28 days after the second AZD1222 dose. J is TRBJ1-3 and V is TRBV28; a weak D match, TRBD1 (6 bases). This receptor was identified in an adult who received the AZD1222 COVID-19 vaccine. This CDR3 is CASRMDSPVMTGNTIYF. The CDR3 coding sequence is TGTGCCAGCAGAATGGACAGCCCTGTTATGACTGGAAACACCATATATTTT.